The rows below give T cell receptor beta chains drawn from one sample of a study of T cell changes during pregnancy in multiple sclerosis. Profiled with immunoSEQ multiplex PCR; TCRdb holds only in-frame clones, not every one. The sample includes about 17,000 clones, approximately 88% of them seen just once. The sequencing used CD8+ T cells from peripheral blood mononuclear cells, collected after pregnancy. Receptor source: a female donor in good health, enrolled as a control in a pregnancy study. Each CDR3 is given with its conserved first and last residue. A D gene is named only where the DNA matches it firmly. Clone sizes are given selectively: once, few, many, or a class where the clone is expanded.

J	length	D	V	size	DNA	CDR3
TRBJ1-5	15	.	TRBV19	.	TGTGCCAGTAGCCTTTCACTAAAAGGGGTTCAGCCCCAGCATTTT	CASSLSLKGVQPQHF
TRBJ2-3	16	TRBD2	TRBV18	.	TGTGCCAGCTCACCGTGGCCGAGCGGGGTAACAGATACGCAGTATTTT	CASSPWPSGVTDTQYF
TRBJ1-1	13	.	TRBV11-3	.	TGTGCCAGCAGCTTCAGGGTCGGGACTGAAGCTTTCTTT	CASSFRVGTEAFF
TRBJ2-7	15	TRBD1	TRBV11-1	.	TGTGCCAGCAGCTTAGCGCCAGGGGGCGGAAACGAGCAGTACTTC	CASSLAPGGGNEQYF
TRBJ2-3	14	TRBD2	TRBV9	.	TGTGCCAGCAGCGTTAGCGGGGGGTTGGATACGCAGTATTTT	CASSVSGGLDTQYF
TRBJ2-7	15	.	TRBV6-5	.	TGTGCCAGCAGTTACCTGGCGGAGTCGGGTTACGAGCAGTACTTC	CASSYLAESGYEQYF
TRBJ2-7	15	.	TRBV30	.	TGTGCCTGGAGCCCGGGTAAGGGGGTCTCCTACGAGCAGTACTTC	CAWSPGKGVSYEQYF
TRBJ1-2	13	TRBD1	TRBV5-6	.	TGTGCCAGCAGCGCGGACAGGAACTATGGCTACACCTTC	CASSADRNYGYTF
TRBJ2-7	15	TRBD1	TRBV19	.	TGTGCCAGTAGTATGGGGACAGGGTGGCCCTACGAGCAGTACTTC	CASSMGTGWPYEQYF
TRBJ1-2	11	.	TRBV30	.	TGTGCCTGGAGTGCGGGAGGGGGCTACACCTTC	CAWSAGGGYTF
TRBJ2-6	19	.	TRBV9	once	TGTGCCAGCAGCGGCCTCGAAGGACAGATATTCTCTGGGGCCAACGTCCTGACTTTC	CASSGLEGQIFSGANVLTF
TRBJ1-2	13	.	TRBV10-2	.	TGCGCCAGCAGTGAGTCGTGGGCCTATGGCTACACCTTC	CASSESWAYGYTF
TRBJ2-1	16	TRBD2	TRBV5-4	.	TGTGCCAGCGGTAGCAAGGCGGGGGGGCCGGGGGATGAGCAGTTCTTC	CASGSKAGGPGDEQFF
TRBJ1-1	15	.	TRBV14	few	TGTGCCAGCAGCCCGATGGGAGCATTGAACACTGAAGCTTTCTTT	CASSPMGALNTEAFF